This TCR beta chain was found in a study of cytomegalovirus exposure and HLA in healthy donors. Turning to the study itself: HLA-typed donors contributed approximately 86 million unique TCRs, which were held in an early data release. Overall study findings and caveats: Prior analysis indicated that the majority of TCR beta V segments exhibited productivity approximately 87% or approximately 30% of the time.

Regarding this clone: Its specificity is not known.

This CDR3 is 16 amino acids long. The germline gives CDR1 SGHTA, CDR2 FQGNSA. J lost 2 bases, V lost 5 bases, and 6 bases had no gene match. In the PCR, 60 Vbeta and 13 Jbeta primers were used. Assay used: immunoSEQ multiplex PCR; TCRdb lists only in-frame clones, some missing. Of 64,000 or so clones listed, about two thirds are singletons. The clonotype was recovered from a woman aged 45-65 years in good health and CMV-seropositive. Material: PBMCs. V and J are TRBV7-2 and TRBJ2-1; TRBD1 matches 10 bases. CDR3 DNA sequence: TGTGCCAGCAGCGGGAGACAGGGGGCGGCCTACAATGAGCAGTTCTTC. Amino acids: CASSGRQGAAYNEQFF.